This T cell receptor beta chain originates from a study of T cells in Graves' hyperthyroidism and ophthalmopathy. Amplification of TCR beta CDR3 regions was performed using RNA transcripts as template. The TCR CDR3 was amplified in a first-round RT-PCR using the HTBI primer set. TCRdb analysed the multiplex PCR reads with MiXCR anew, one entry per CDR3 protein. Of a few hundred thousand distinct CDR3 sequences listed, about 43% are singletons. J lost 5 bases, V lost 6 bases, and 8 bases had no gene match. The CDR3 length is 14 residues. Germline V CDR1 and CDR2: SGHTA, FQGNSA. The sequenced sample consisted of peripheral blood or thyroid tissue (not recorded which). The TCR was taken from a young woman with Graves' hyperthyroidism. V usage is TRBV7-2 and J usage is TRBJ1-2, with 8 bases matching TRBD1. The DNA for the CDR3 is TGTGCCAGCAGTTTCAGGACAGGGTTGTATGGCTACACCTTC. It translates to CASSFRTGLYGYTF.